A selection of T cell receptor beta chains follows, all from one sample in a study of OX40 agonist ivuxolimab in advanced cancers. The method was immunoSEQ multiplex PCR; TCRdb's version includes in-frame clones alone and lacks a portion of them. The sample includes roughly 82,000 clones, around 89% of them seen just once. This specimen was CD4+ or CD8+ T cells sorted from blood, taken in a trial of the OX40 agonist ivuxolimab. These receptors were collected from an adult with an advanced solid tumor such as melanoma, head and neck, liver or kidney cancer. CDR3s include the opening cysteine and the closing phenylalanine or tryptophan. A D gene is named only where the DNA matches it firmly. Clone size is not always given. Where it is, it says once, few, many or a class for expanded clones.

d_gene	v_gene	j_gene	abundance	CDR3aa	CDR3nt
-	TRBV7-9	TRBJ2-3	once	CASSMGLRVDTQYF	TGTGCCAGCAGCATGGGACTTAGAGTAGATACGCAGTATTTT
-	TRBV5-1	TRBJ1-1	-	CASSPEGLVEAFF	TGCGCCAGCAGCCCGGAGGGGTTGGTTGAAGCTTTCTTT
TRBD1	TRBV5-1	TRBJ1-1	-	CASSNPQGSQAQAFF	TGCGCCAGCAGCAACCCACAGGGGAGCCAGGCCCAAGCTTTCTTT
-	TRBV2	TRBJ1-6	few	CASSRERNSPLHF	TGTGCCAGTAGCAGGGAGAGGAATTCACCCCTCCACTTT
-	TRBV6-1	TRBJ2-1	-	CASSGTGYNEQFF	TGTGCCAGCAGTGGGACTGGCTACAATGAGCAGTTCTTC
-	TRBV27	TRBJ1-5	-	CASSLVVGNQPQHF	TGTGCCAGCAGTTTAGTGGTGGGTAATCAGCCCCAGCATTTT
-	TRBV5-1	TRBJ2-1	-	CASRPDGHNEQFF	TGCGCCAGCAGACCGGACGGACACAATGAGCAGTTCTTC
TRBD2	TRBV29-1	TRBJ2-4	-	CSVKRGEGNIQYF	TGCAGCGTGAAGCGGGGGGAGGGGAACATTCAGTACTTC
-	TRBV10-3	TRBJ2-2	-	CAISETGSGELFF	TGTGCCATCAGTGAGACAGGGTCCGGGGAGCTGTTTTTT
-	TRBV6-5	TRBJ2-3	-	CASSYSKSTDTQYF	TGTGCCAGCAGTTACTCGAAGAGCACAGATACGCAGTATTTT
-	TRBV5-1	TRBJ2-5	-	CASSFRQAFQETQYF	TGCGCCAGCAGCTTCCGGCAGGCCTTCCAAGAGACCCAGTACTTC
-	TRBV5-8	TRBJ1-3	-	CASSSPLRTFSGNTIYF	TGTGCCAGCAGCTCCCCACTAAGGACATTCTCTGGAAACACCATATATTTT
-	TRBV5-1	TRBJ2-5	once	CASSVNQGRETQYF	TGCGCCAGCAGCGTAAATCAGGGGAGGGAGACCCAGTACTTC
-	TRBV9	TRBJ2-7	-	CASSVLDGPYGEQYF	TGTGCCAGCAGCGTACTGGACGGACCGTACGGCGAGCAGTACTTC
-	TRBV6-1	TRBJ1-5	-	CASSTDPYQPQHF	TGTGCCAGCAGCACCGACCCGTATCAGCCCCAGCATTTT
TRBD1	TRBV27	TRBJ1-5	-	CASSLQGNQPQHF	TGTGCCAGCAGTCTACAGGGGAATCAGCCCCAGCATTTT
TRBD2	TRBV7-6	TRBJ2-2	-	CASSLVWGGTGELFF	TGTGCCAGCAGCTTAGTCTGGGGGGGAACCGGGGAGCTGTTTTTT
-	TRBV6-5	TRBJ2-1	once	CASNGLSSYNEQFF	TGTGCCAGCAACGGACTTAGCTCCTACAATGAGCAGTTCTTC
TRBD2	TRBV7-2	TRBJ2-1	-	CASSFRGGSSYNEQFF	TGTGCCAGCAGCTTTCGGGGCGGGAGCTCCTACAATGAGCAGTTCTTC
TRBD1	TRBV18	TRBJ2-1	-	CASSGDRGYNEQFF	TGTGCCAGCTCAGGGGACAGGGGATACAATGAGCAGTTCTTC
-	TRBV7-9	TRBJ2-5	-	CASSYQGGETQYF	TGTGCCAGCAGCTATCAGGGTGGGGAGACCCAGTACTTC
TRBD1	TRBV5-6	TRBJ1-2	-	CASSSLTGTARSYYGYTF	TGTGCCAGCAGCTCACTAACCGGGACAGCCCGTTCTTACTATGGCTACACCTTC
-	TRBV19	TRBJ2-6	-	CASSIGGAGANVLTF	TGTGCCAGTAGTATCGGGGGAGCGGGGGCCAACGTCCTGACTTTC
-	TRBV2	TRBJ2-1	once	CASRGLGTPTYNEQFF	TGTGCCAGCAGGGGATTAGGGACACCAACCTACAATGAGCAGTTCTTC
-	TRBV11-2	TRBJ2-7	few	CASSFRPGRPYEQYF	TGTGCCAGCAGCTTTCGGCCGGGACGGCCCTACGAGCAGTACTTC
-	TRBV6-1	TRBJ2-1	-	CASSRRTATYNEQFF	TGTGCCAGCAGCCGCAGGACTGCCACTTACAATGAGCAGTTCTTC
TRBD1	TRBV19	TRBJ2-5	once	CASSRDSNRFSWMYF	TGTGCCAGTAGTCGGGACAGCAACCGGTTCTCGTGGATGTACTTC
-	TRBV18	TRBJ2-2	-	CASSPLSGNTGELFF	TGTGCCAGCTCACCATTGTCAGGGAACACCGGGGAGCTGTTTTTT
TRBD1	TRBV4-1	TRBJ1-2	-	CASSQETGNYGYTF	TGCGCCAGCAGCCAAGAGACAGGGAACTATGGCTACACCTTC
TRBD2	TRBV28	TRBJ2-7	-	CASSPPGTSDEQYF	TGTGCCAGCAGTCCCCCGGGGACTAGCGACGAGCAGTACTTC
-	TRBV7-8	TRBJ2-5	-	CASSLGYQETQYF	TGTGCCAGCAGCTTAGGCTACCAAGAGACCCAGTACTTC
-	TRBV28	TRBJ1-2	-	CASSRSPYNYGYTF	TGTGCCAGCAGTCGAAGTCCCTATAACTATGGCTACACCTTC
-	TRBV27	TRBJ2-7	-	CASSLSPGGGYYEQYF	TGTGCCAGCAGCCTTTCCCCCGGGGGCGGATACTACGAGCAGTACTTC
TRBD2	TRBV5-1	TRBJ2-2	-	CASSFLAGHTGELFF	TGCGCCAGCAGCTTTTTAGCGGGTCACACCGGGGAGCTGTTTTTT
-	TRBV9	TRBJ1-1	-	CTSSVDHMNTEAFF	TGTACCAGCAGCGTAGACCACATGAACACTGAAGCTTTCTTT
-	TRBV5-1	TRBJ2-7	-	CASSLRIESYEQYF	TGCGCCAGCAGCTTGCGAATCGAAAGCTACGAGCAGTACTTC
-	TRBV19	TRBJ1-2	-	CASSISGNLPYGYTF	TGTGCCAGTAGTATATCAGGGAACCTACCATATGGCTACACCTTC
-	TRBV6-5	TRBJ2-7	-	CASSYTEGSGKQYF	TGTGCCAGCAGTTACACCGAGGGATCCGGAAAGCAGTACTTC